Following are 5 T cell receptor beta chains from one sample sequenced in a study of blood T cell repertoires in COVID-19. Here immunoSEQ multiplex PCR was the method, and the copy in TCRdb shows in-frame clones only, minus some. This sample has under 150,000 clones, with approximately 85% found just once. Sequenced input: peripheral blood. The receptors shown here come from an older woman with COVID-19, enrolled during active disease.

This clone was observed a few times. The genes are TRBV5-1 and TRBJ2-7, with D unresolved. In germline, CDR1 is SGHRS, CDR2 YFSETQ. V gave up 4 bases and J gave up 0 bases, with 5 bases separating them. CDR3 length equals 12 residues. In DNA form, the CDR3 reads TGCGCCAGCAGCCTTAGCTCCTACGAGCAGTACTTC. Translating gives CASSLSSYEQYF.

CDR3 DNA: TGTGCCAGCAACAGGGGCAGGGATTCACCCCTCCACTTT. Translation: CASNRGRDSPLHF. The chain carries TRBV6-5 and TRBJ1-6, with 7 bases that match TRBD1. V lost 7 bases, J lost 8 bases, and 5 bases stayed unmatched. The CDR3 length is 13 residues. Germline V gives CDR1 MNHEY, CDR2 SVGAGI.

The genes are TRBV6-5 and TRBJ1-5, with unresolved D. The CDR3 loop spans 15 amino acids. The ends were cut back, 6 bases at V and 4 bases at J, with 16 bases in the middle. Per the germline V gene, CDR1 is MNHEY and CDR2 is SVGAGI. In DNA, the CDR3 is TGTGCCAGCAGGTGGATTTGGCAGGCAAATCAGCCCCAGCATTTT. Its protein is CASRWIWQANQPQHF.

J is TRBJ1-2 and V is TRBV24-1; TRBD1 matches 8 bases. J lost 6 bases, V lost 1 base, and 3 bases had no gene match. The CDR3 length is 14 residues. Looked up from germline, CDR1 is KGHDR and CDR2 is SFDVKD. CDR3 in amino acids: CATSDFTTGDGYTF. The CDR3 DNA is TGTGCCACCAGTGATTTTACGACAGGGGATGGCTACACCTTC.

This chain uses TRBV14 with TRBJ1-6; unclear D gene. V dropped 0 bases and J dropped 8 bases, with 14 bases sitting between them. The CDR3 is 16 residues long. Germline CDR1 and CDR2: SGHDN and FVKESK. The CDR3 coding sequence is TGTGCCAGCAGCCAAGACGACACCGCTCCCCATTCACCCCTCCACTTT. Translating it yields CASSQDDTAPHSPLHF.